This T cell receptor beta chain was sequenced for a study of CD8+ T cells in alopecia areata. After isolation, RNA underwent reverse transcription to generate cDNA as the sequencing template. Profiling relied on immunoSEQ multiplex PCR, and the TCRdb table lists in-frame clones only, not all of them. The sample contains over 100,000 clones, approximately 53% of which appear only once. On this clone: Its antigen is unidentified.

Described treatment: oral pan-JAK inhibitor, 5-10 mg twice daily. Germline assignment: CDR1 SQVTM and CDR2 ANQGSEA. The V end was cut by 6 bases, the J end by 3 bases, with 9 bases between. The CDR3 runs to 12 residues. Study conclusions and caveats: Scalp clonality dropped significantly under tofacitinib, as did expanded CD8+ top-100 clones. Higher clonality and more expanded CD8+ clones appeared in lesional than normal scalp.

The sequence was collected from a human donor with alopecia areata. The rearrangement links TRBV29-1 to TRBJ2-1; D gene unclear. Material: CD4+ T cells sorted from blood, obtained at week 4, from a patient treated with tofacitinib. In nucleotides, the CDR3 is TGCAGCGTAAACTACTTCTACAATGAGCAGTTCTTC. Protein product: CSVNYFYNEQFF.